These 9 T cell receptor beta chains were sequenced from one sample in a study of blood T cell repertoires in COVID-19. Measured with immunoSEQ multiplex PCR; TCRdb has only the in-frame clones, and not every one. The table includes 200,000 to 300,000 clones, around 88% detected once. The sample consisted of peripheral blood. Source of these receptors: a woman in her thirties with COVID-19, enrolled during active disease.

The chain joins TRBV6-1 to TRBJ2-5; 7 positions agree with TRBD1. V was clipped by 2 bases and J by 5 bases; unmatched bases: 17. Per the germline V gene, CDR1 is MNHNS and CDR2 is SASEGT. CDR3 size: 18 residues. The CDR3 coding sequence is TGTGCCAGCAGTGAATTCGGGGACAGCAATCCCTCCCAGGAGACCCAGTACTTC. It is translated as CASSEFGDSNPSQETQYF.

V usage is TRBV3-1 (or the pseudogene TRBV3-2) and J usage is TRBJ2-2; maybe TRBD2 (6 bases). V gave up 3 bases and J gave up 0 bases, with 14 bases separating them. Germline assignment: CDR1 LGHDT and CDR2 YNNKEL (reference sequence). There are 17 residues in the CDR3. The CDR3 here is CASSQEGLPPNTGELFF. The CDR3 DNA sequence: TGTGCCAGCAGCCAGGAGGGGCTACCTCCGAACACCGGGGAGCTGTTTTTT.

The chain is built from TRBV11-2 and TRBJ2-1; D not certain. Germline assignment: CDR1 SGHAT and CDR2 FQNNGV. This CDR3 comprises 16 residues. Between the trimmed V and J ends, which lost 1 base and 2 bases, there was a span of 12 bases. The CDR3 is CASSLGPTLTYNEQFF. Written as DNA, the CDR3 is TGTGCCAGCAGCTTAGGCCCAACTCTCACCTACAATGAGCAGTTCTTC.

The CDR3 DNA is TGTGCCAGCAGCTTGTTACAGAGCACAGATACGCAGTATTTT. Its protein product is CASSLLQSTDTQYF. The chain uses TRBV11-2 and TRBJ2-3; D is unresolved. Germline V gives CDR1 SGHAT, CDR2 FQNNGV. The V and J ends lost 3 bases and 0 bases respectively, with 7 bases between them. The CDR3 runs to 14 residues.

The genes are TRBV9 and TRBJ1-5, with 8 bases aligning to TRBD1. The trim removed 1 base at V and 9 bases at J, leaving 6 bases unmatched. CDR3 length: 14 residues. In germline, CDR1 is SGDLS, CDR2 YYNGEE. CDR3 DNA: TGTGCCAGCAGCGTATCCGGGACAGGATGGCCCCAGCATTTT. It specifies CASSVSGTGWPQHF.

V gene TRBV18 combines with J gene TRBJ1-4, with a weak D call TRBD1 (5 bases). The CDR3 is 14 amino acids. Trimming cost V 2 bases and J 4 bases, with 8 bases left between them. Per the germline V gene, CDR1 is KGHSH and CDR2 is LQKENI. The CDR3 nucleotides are TGTGCCAGCTCACCAGGACAAGATAATGAAAAACTGTTTTTT. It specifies CASSPGQDNEKLFF.

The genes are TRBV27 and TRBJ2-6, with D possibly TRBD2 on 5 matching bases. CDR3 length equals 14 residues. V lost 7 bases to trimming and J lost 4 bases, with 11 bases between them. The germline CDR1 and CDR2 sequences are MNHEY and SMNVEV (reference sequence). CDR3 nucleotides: TGTGCCAGCACTTCGGGGTTAGGGGCCAACGTCCTGACTTTC. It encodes CASTSGLGANVLTF. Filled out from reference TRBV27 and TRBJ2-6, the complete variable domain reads EAQVTQNPRYLITVTGKKLTVTCSQNMNHEYMSWYRQDPGLGLRQIYYSMNVEVTDKGDVPEGYKVSRKEKRNFPLILESPSPNQTSLYFCASTSGLGANVLTFGAGSRLTVL.

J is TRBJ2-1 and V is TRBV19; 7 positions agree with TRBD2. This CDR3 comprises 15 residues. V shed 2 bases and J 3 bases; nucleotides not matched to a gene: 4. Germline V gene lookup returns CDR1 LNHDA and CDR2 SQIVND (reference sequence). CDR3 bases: TGTGCCAGTAGTATACAGCTAGCGGTCTACAATGAGCAGTTCTTC. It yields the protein CASSIQLAVYNEQFF.

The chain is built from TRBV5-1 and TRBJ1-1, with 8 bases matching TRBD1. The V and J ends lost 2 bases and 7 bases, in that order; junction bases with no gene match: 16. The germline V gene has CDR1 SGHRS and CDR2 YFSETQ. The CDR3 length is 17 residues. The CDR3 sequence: CASSLTGGAEWYSEAFF. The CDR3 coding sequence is TGCGCCAGCAGCTTAACAGGGGGGGCGGAGTGGTATAGTGAAGCTTTCTTT.